The rows below give T cell receptor beta chains drawn from one sample of a study of T cells in Graves' hyperthyroidism and ophthalmopathy. TCRdb independently ran MiXCR on the multiplex PCR reads; one entry per CDR3 protein. The sample lists around 360,000 distinct CDR3 sequences, roughly 15% occurring once. Material for sequencing was blood. Receptors originate from a woman aged 60-75 years with Graves' ophthalmopathy. Each CDR3 is given with its conserved first and last residue. Each record gives: V gene, clone size, CDR3 protein. A clone size is listed for some rows: how often the clone was seen (once, few, many), or a class if it is expanded.

V: TRBV10-3; size: few; CDR3: CATPNFRGSQETQYF
V: TRBV6-6; size: many; CDR3: CASSYSGIRAGVAYEQYF
V: TRBV7-9; size: many; CDR3: CASSQGTSGNPSTDTQYF
V: TRBV28; size: many; CDR3: CASRARSGRRSNEQFF
V: TRBV6-1; size: many; CDR3: CASSDLLGYEQYF
V: TRBV6-1; size: many; CDR3: CASRPDFVGSYEQYF
V: TRBV4-2; size: few; CDR3: CASSQAGTSGQETQYF
V: TRBV30; size: many; CDR3: CAWGPGLKLFF
V: TRBV28; size: many; CDR3: CASSPRGGASDTQYF
V: TRBV20-1; size: many; CDR3: CSARDGVTYEQYF
V: TRBV6-2/TRBV6-3; size: NA; CDR3: CASSYSSGRLDEQFF
V: TRBV29-1; size: many; CDR3: CSGGDRGADTQYF
V: TRBV6-5; size: many; CDR3: CASSYSPYNEQFF
V: TRBV20-1; size: many; CDR3: CSAPGQGEVYGYTF
V: TRBV6-1; size: NA; CDR3: CASSSPEAIEKLFF
V: TRBV29-1; size: NA; CDR3: CSVEEIGRDPNGYTF
V: TRBV28; size: many; CDR3: CASRPSGEGQETQYF
V: TRBV3-1; size: NA; CDR3: CASSQVEGDTQYF
V: TRBV6-1; size: NA; CDR3: CASRYRGQTNEKLFF
V: TRBV6-1; size: NA; CDR3: CASSLTTGSDGEQYF
V: TRBV5-1; size: many; CDR3: CASSPSDWGGTGELFF
V: TRBV28; size: many; CDR3: CASKGQADGELFF
V: TRBV3-1; size: many; CDR3: CASSHRTVGIGYTF